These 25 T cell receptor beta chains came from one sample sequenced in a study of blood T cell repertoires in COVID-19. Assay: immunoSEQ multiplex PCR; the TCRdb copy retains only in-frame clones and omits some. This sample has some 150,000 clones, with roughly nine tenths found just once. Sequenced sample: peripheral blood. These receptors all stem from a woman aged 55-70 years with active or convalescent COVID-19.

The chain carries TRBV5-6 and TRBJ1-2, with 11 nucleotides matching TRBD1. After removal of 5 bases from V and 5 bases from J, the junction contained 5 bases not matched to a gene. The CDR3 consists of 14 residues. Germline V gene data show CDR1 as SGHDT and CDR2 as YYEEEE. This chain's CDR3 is CASRVRDRGYGYTF. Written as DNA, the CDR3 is TGTGCCAGCAGGGTCCGGGACAGGGGGTATGGCTACACCTTC. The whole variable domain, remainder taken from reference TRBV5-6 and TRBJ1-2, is DAGVTQSPTHLIKTRGQQVTLRCSPKSGHDTVSWYQQALGQGPQFIFQYYEEEERQRGNFPDRFSGHQFPNYSSELNVNALLLGDSALYLCASRVRDRGYGYTFGSGTRLTVV.

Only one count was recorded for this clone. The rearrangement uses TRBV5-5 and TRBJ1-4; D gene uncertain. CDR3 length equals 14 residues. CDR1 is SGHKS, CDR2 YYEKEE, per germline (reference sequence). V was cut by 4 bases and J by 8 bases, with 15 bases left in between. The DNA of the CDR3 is TGTGCCAGCAGCCCGCCCTTGGAGGGAGAAAAACTGTTTTTT. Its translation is CASSPPLEGEKLFF.

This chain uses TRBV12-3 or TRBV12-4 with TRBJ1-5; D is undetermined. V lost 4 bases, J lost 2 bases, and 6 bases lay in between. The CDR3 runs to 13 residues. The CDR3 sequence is CASSSGGNQPQHF. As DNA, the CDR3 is TGTGCCAGCAGTTCGGGAGGCAATCAGCCCCAGCATTTT.

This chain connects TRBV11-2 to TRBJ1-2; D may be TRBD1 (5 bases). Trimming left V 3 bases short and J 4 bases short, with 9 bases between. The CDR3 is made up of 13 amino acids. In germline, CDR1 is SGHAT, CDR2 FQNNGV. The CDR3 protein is CASSFEGAYGYTF. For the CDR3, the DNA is TGTGCCAGCAGCTTCGAAGGGGCCTATGGCTACACCTTC. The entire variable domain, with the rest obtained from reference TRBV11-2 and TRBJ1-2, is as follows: EAGVAQSPRYKIIEKRQSVAFWCNPISGHATLYWYQQILGQGPKLLIQFQNNGVVDDSQLPKDRFSAERLKGVDSTLKIQPAKLEDSAVYLCASSFEGAYGYTFGSGTRLTVV.

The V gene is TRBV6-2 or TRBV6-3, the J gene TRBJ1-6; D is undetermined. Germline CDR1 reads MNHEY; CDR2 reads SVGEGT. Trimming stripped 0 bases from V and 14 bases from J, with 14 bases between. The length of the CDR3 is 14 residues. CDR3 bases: TGTGCCAGCAGTTACTCTCTTACGGTTCGGGCCCTCCACTTT. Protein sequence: CASSYSLTVRALHF.

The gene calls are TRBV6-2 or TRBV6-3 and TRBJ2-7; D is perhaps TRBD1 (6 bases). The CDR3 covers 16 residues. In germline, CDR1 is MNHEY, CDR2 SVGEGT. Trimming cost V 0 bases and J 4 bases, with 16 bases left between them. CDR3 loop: CASSYSEGGRGYEQYF. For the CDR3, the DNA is TGTGCCAGCAGTTACTCGGAAGGGGGAAGAGGATACGAGCAGTACTTC.

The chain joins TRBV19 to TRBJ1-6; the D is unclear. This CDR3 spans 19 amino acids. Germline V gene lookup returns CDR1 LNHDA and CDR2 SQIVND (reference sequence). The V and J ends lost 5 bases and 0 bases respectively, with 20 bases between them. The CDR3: CASSASYREVSSYNSPLHF. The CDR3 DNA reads TGTGCCAGTAGTGCGTCTTACCGGGAAGTTAGCTCCTATAATTCACCCCTCCACTTT.

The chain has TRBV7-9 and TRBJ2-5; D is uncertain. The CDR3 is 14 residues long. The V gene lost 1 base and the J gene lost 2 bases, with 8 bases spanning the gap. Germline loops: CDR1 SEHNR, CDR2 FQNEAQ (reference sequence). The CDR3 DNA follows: TGTGCCAGCAGCTTAGGACTGAATCAAGAGACCCAGTACTTC. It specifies CASSLGLNQETQYF.

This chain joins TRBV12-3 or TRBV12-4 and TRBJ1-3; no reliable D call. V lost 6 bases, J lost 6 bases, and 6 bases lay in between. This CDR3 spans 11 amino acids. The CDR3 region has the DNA TGTGCCAGCAGCCTAGCAAACACCATATATTTT. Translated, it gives CASSLANTIYF.

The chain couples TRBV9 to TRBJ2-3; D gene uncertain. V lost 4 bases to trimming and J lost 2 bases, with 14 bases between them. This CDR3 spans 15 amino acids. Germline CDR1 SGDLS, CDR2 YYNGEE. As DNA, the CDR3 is TGTGCCAGCAGCCGCTCGGTCGATCCCACAGATACGCAGTATTTT. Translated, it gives CASSRSVDPTDTQYF.

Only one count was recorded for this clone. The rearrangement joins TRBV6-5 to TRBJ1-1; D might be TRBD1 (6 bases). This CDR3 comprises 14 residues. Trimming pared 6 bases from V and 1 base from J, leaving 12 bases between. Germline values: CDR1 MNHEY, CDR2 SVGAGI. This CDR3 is CASRPGHENTEAFF. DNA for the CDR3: TGTGCCAGCAGACCGGGACACGAGAACACTGAAGCTTTCTTT.

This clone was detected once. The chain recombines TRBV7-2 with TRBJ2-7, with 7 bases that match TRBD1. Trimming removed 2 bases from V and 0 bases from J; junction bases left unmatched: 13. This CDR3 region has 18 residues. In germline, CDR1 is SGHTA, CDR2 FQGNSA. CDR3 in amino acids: CASSLRRPTGFRSYEQYF. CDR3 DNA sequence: TGTGCCAGCAGCTTAAGACGCCCGACAGGGTTTCGCTCCTACGAGCAGTACTTC.

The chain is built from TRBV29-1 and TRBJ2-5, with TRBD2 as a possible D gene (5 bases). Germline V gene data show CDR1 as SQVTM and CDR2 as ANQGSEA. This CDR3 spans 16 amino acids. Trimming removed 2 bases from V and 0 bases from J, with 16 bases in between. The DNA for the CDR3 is TGCAGCGTTGAAAACATCTTACGGGGTAACCAAGAGACCCAGTACTTC. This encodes CSVENILRGNQETQYF.

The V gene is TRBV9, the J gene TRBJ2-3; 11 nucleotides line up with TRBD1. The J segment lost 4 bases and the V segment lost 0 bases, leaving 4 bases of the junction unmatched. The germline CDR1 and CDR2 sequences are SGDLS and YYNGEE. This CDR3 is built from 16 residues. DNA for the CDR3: TGTGCCAGCAGCGTAGGCCAGGGACAGGGGGCAGATACGCAGTATTTT. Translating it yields CASSVGQGQGADTQYF.

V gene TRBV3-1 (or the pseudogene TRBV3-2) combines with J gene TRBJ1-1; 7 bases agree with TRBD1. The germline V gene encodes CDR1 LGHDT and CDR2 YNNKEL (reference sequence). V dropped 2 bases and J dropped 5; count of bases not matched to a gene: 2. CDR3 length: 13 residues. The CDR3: CASSQTGVTEAFF. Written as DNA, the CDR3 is TGTGCCAGCAGCCAAACAGGGGTAACTGAAGCTTTCTTT.

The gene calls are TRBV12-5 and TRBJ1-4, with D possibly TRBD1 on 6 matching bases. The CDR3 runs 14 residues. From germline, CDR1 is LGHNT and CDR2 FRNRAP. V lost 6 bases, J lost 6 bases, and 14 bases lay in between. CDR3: CASGSGGPYEKLFF. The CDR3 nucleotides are TGTGCTAGTGGGTCGGGGGGGCCCTATGAAAAACTGTTTTTT.

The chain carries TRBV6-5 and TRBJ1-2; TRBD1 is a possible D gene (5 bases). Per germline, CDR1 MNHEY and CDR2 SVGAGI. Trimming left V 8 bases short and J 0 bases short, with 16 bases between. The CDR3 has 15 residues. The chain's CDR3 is CASGRTPTSNYGYTF. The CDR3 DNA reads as TGTGCCAGCGGACGGACACCGACCTCTAACTATGGCTACACCTTC.

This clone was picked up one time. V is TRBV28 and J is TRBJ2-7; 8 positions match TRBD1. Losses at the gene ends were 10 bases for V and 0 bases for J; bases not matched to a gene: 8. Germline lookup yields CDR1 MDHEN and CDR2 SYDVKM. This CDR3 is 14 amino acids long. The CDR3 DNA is TGTGCCACCGTTCCGGGACAGGCCTCCTACGAGCAGTACTTC. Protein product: CATVPGQASYEQYF.

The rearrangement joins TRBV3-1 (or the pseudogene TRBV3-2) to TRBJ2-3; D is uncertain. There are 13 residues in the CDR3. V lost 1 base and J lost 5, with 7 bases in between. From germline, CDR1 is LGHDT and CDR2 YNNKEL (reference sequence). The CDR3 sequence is CASSQGYLDTQYF. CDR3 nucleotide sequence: TGTGCCAGCAGCCAAGGCTACTTAGATACGCAGTATTTT.

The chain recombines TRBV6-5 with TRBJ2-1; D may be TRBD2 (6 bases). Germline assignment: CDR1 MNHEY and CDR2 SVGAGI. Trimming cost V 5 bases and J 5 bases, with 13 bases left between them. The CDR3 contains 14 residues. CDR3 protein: CASSPGLYDNEQFF. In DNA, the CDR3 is TGTGCCAGCAGTCCGGGACTCTACGACAATGAGCAGTTCTTC.

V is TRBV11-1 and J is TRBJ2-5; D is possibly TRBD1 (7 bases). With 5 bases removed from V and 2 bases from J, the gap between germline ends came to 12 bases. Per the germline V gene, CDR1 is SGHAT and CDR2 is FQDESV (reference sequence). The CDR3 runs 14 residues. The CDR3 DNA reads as TGTGCCAGCAGCCCGACAGGGACTCAAGAGACCCAGTACTTC. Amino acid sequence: CASSPTGTQETQYF.

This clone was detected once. The CDR3 sequence: CASIRRLAGADTQYF. The DNA of the CDR3 is TGCGCCAGCATTCGTCGCCTAGCGGGGGCAGATACGCAGTATTTT. The chain recombines TRBV10-1 with TRBJ2-3; 10 nucleotides line up with TRBD2. Trimming removed 7 bases from V and 4 bases from J; junction bases left unmatched: 8. The V gene's germline CDR1 is WNHNN and CDR2 SYGVQD (reference sequence). The CDR3 contains 15 residues.

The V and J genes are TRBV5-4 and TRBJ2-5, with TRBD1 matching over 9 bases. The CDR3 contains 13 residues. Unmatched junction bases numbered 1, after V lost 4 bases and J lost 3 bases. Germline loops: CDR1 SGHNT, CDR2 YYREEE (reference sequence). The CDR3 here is CASSRDREETQYF. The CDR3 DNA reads TGTGCCAGCAGCAGGGACAGGGAAGAGACCCAGTACTTC.

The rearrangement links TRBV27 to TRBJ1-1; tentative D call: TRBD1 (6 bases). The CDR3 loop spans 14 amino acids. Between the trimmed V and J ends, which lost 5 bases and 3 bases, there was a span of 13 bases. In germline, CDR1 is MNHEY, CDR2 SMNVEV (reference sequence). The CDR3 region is CASSLTGYDTEAFF. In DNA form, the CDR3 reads TGTGCCAGCAGTCTCACAGGGTATGACACTGAAGCTTTCTTT.

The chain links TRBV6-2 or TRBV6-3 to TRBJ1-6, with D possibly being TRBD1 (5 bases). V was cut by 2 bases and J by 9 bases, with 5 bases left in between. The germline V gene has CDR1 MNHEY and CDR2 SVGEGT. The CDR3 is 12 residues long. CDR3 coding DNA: TGTGCCAGCAGTTACCAGGGTTCACCCCTCCACTTT. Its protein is CASSYQGSPLHF.